This T cell receptor (beta chain) is drawn from a study of shared clonotypes between healthy human individuals. Study-level results: The study found approximately 5% of naive CD4 clonotypes shared across a handful of donors. Donor scarcity curtailed the genetic and exposure-history diversity represented herein.

Points on this clone: As yet, its antigen is unknown.

Those who donated were healthy HIV-negative adults, with no recent acute infections or vaccinations reported. The method was immunoSEQ multiplex PCR; TCRdb's version includes in-frame clones alone and lacks a portion of them. In the table there are about 710,000 clones, roughly 72% of which are singletons. Sequenced: memory CD4+ T cells sorted from blood. Subset specified: CD45RA-negative fraction. This clonotype was sampled from a woman in her 30s in good health.

The CDR3 DNA is TGTGCCAGCAGCTTTGGGACAGGGGGCGTCGTGGAGCAGTTCTTC. It is translated as CASSFGTGGVVEQFF. This chain joins TRBV11-3 and TRBJ2-1, with TRBD1 matching 12 bases. The V gene end was trimmed by 3 bases and the J gene end by 10 bases; junction bases not matched to a gene: 7. This CDR3 comprises 15 residues. Germline loops: CDR1 SGHNT, CDR2 YENEEA.